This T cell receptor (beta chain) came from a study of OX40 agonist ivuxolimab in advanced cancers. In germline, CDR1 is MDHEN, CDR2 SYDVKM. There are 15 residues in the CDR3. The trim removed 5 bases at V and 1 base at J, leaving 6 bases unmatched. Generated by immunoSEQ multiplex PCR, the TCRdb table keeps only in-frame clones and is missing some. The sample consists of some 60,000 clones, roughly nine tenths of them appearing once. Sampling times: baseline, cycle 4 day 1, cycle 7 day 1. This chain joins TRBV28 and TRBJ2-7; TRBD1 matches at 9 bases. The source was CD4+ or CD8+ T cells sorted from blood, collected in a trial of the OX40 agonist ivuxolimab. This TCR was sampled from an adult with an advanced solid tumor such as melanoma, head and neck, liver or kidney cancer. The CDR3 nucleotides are TGTGCCAGCAGTCGCTGGACAGGGGCTTCCTACGAGCAGTACTTC. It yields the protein CASSRWTGASYEQYF.